This is a list of T cell receptor beta chains from one sample in a study of T-cell reconstitution after alpha-beta-depleted transplantation in children. Each CDR3 protein is one row after TCRdb ran MiXCR on the PCR reads. The table lists nearly 550,000 distinct CDR3 sequences, about a sixth of them singletons. The sequencing here drew on PBMCs from the stem cell graft donor, taken from the stem cell graft. These receptor sequences come from a human donor who donated a stem cell graft to a child with acute lymphoblastic leukemia. CDR3s include the opening cysteine and the closing phenylalanine or tryptophan. A D gene is named only where the DNA matches it firmly. Only part of the rows carry a size: once, few, many, or a class if the clone is expanded.

size	length	D	J	V	CDR3	DNA
.	15	.	TRBJ2-7	TRBV5-1	CASSSWRGSSYEQYF	TGCGCCAGCAGCTCCTGGAGAGGGTCTAGCTACGAGCAGTACTTC
many	14	.	TRBJ2-3	TRBV29-1	CSVDPEEVTDTQYF	TGCAGCGTTGACCCCGAGGAGGTCACAGATACGCAGTATTTT
.	14	TRBD2	TRBJ2-1	TRBV5-1	CASNSGRPYNEQFF	TGCGCCAGCAATAGCGGGAGGCCCTACAATGAGCAGTTCTTC
few	14	TRBD1	TRBJ1-2	TRBV5-1	CASSQGTGNYGYTF	TGCGCCAGCAGCCAGGGGACAGGCAACTATGGCTACACCTTC
few	15	.	TRBJ2-7	TRBV7-9	CASSPWTLSSYEQYF	TGTGCCAGCAGCCCTTGGACCCTCAGCTCCTACGAGCAGTACTTC
few	15	.	TRBJ2-1	TRBV7-3	CASSLSPGRYNEQFF	TGTGCCAGCAGCTTAAGTCCGGGGAGGTACAATGAGCAGTTCTTC
.	18	TRBD1	TRBJ2-2	TRBV5-6	CASSNRGGQGANTGELFF	TGTGCCAGCAGCAATCGGGGTGGACAGGGTGCGAACACCGGGGAGCTGTTTTTT
few	14	.	TRBJ1-2	TRBV15	CATSSPRGGYGYTF	TGTGCCACCAGCAGCCCCCGTGGGGGGTATGGCTACACCTTC
.	16	TRBD2	TRBJ2-1	TRBV12-3/TRBV12-4	CASSSELAGPYNEQFF	TGTGCCAGCAGTTCGGAACTAGCGGGACCTTACAATGAGCAGTTCTTC
many	14	TRBD2	TRBJ2-5	TRBV5-1	CASSLTSAQETQYF	TGCGCCAGCAGCCTGACTAGCGCCCAAGAGACCCAGTACTTC
few	14	.	TRBJ2-7	TRBV5-1	CASSFGRGGSEQYF	TGCGCCAGCAGCTTCGGCAGGGGAGGGAGCGAGCAGTACTTC
few	15	TRBD2	TRBJ2-2	TRBV5-1	CASREREGSTGELFF	TGCGCCAGCAGAGAGCGGGAGGGAAGCACCGGGGAGCTGTTTTTT
.	15	.	TRBJ2-7	TRBV20-1	CSARGGTINSYEQYF	TGCAGTGCTAGAGGTGGGACAATCAACTCCTACGAGCAGTACTTC
.	14	.	TRBJ2-7	TRBV27	CASRQGMSSYEQYF	TGTGCCAGCAGGCAGGGCATGAGCTCCTACGAGCAGTACTTC
.	19	TRBD2	TRBJ2-1	TRBV30	CAWSVIGTMISAVNNEQFF	TGTGCCTGGAGTGTAATCGGGACTATGATTTCTGCAGTAAACAATGAGCAGTTCTTC
few	14	.	TRBJ2-5	TRBV20-1	CSASDREGRETQYF	TGCAGTGCTAGTGATAGGGAAGGCCGGGAGACCCAGTACTTC
few	15	.	TRBJ2-6	TRBV5-1	CASSRRNSGANGLTF	TGCGCCAGCAGCCGCCGGAACTCTGGGGCCAACGGCCTGACTTTC
.	15	.	TRBJ2-1	TRBV6-5	CASSYQGPLASEQFF	TGTGCCAGCAGTTATCAGGGTCCGTTAGCTAGTGAGCAGTTCTTC
many	12	.	TRBJ2-5	TRBV12-3/TRBV12-4	CASSLVRETQYF	TGTGCCAGCAGTTTGGTGCGGGAGACCCAGTACTTC
.	14	.	TRBJ2-5	TRBV7-2	CASSPGTVTGAQYF	TGTGCCAGCAGCCCGGGGACTGTCACAGGGGCCCAGTACTTC
.	15	TRBD2	TRBJ2-7	TRBV6-5	CASSYSTSGSHEQYF	TGTGCCAGCAGTTACTCGACTAGCGGGAGCCACGAGCAGTACTTC
.	13	.	TRBJ2-7	TRBV7-9	CASSLISGLEQYF	TGTGCCAGCAGCCTTATTTCGGGTCTCGAGCAGTACTTC
many	15	TRBD1	TRBJ2-5	TRBV5-1	CASSWMGQGQETQYF	TGCGCCAGCAGCTGGATGGGACAGGGGCAAGAGACCCAGTACTTC
few	12	.	TRBJ1-2	TRBV12-3/TRBV12-4	CASSPTAYGYTF	TGTGCCAGCAGTCCGACGGCATATGGCTACACCTTC
.	14	.	TRBJ2-7	TRBV25-1	CASSEAGPGYEQYF	TGTGCCAGCAGTGAGGCAGGGCCGGGCTACGAGCAGTACTTC
few	16	.	TRBJ2-1	TRBV9	CASSVVGASSYNEQFF	TGTGCCAGCAGCGTAGTCGGGGCGTCTTCCTACAATGAGCAGTTCTTC